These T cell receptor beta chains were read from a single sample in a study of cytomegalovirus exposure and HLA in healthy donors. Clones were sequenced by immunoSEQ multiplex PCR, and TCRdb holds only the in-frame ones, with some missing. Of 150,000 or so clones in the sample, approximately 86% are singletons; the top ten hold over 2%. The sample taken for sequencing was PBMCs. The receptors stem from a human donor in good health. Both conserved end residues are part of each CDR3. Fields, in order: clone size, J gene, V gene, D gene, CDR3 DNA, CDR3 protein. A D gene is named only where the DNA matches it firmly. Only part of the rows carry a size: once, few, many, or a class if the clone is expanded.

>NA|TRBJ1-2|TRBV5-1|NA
TGCGCCAGCAGCCCACAGGGAGATAACTATGGCTACACCTTC
CASSPQGDNYGYTF
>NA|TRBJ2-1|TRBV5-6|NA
TGTGCCAGCAGCTTGGCTCAGTTCAATGAGCAGTTCTTC
CASSLAQFNEQFF
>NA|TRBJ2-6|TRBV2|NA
TGTGCCAGCAGGCAGGGGGGCTCTGGGGCCAACGTCCTGACTTTC
CASRQGGSGANVLTF
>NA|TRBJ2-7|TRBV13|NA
TGTGCCAGCAGCCCGGGGACGGGAGCCTACGAGCAGTACTTC
CASSPGTGAYEQYF
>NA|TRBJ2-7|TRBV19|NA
TGTGCCAGTAGTATAACACTTGGGGGACCGACTAGTGAGCAGTACTTC
CASSITLGGPTSEQYF
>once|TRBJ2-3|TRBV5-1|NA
TGCGCCAGCAGCTCGACAGATACGCAGTATTTT
CASSSTDTQYF
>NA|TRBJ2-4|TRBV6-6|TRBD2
TGTGCCAGCAGTATGGCGGGAGTGCGGAACATTCAGTACTTC
CASSMAGVRNIQYF
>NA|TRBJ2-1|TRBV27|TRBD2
TGTGCCAGCAGTTTAGACCGTAATAGCGGGAGGCCCGGAGCCAATGAGCAGTTCTTC
CASSLDRNSGRPGANEQFF
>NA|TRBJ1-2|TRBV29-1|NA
TGCAGCGTTGAAGGCGTGGTGAATCTTCTCGGCTACACCTTC
CSVEGVVNLLGYTF
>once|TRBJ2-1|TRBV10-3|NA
TGTGCCATCAGTGAGTACGGCGGGGCAAACAACAATGAGCAGTTCTTC
CAISEYGGANNNEQFF